This passage covers 29 T cell receptor beta chains from one sample sequenced in a study of beta chain features in type 1 diabetes. Study results and limitations: In every one of the four CD4+ subsets, TCRB CDR3s were moderately but significantly shorter in Type 1 diabetes patients.

Expressed TCRB transcripts were sequenced because the entire RNA isolate underwent reverse transcription. TCRdb's copy holds only in-frame clones and misses some; the assay was immunoSEQ multiplex PCR. The table has over 650,000 clones, more than 12% seen once. The antigens for these receptors are not known. Sequenced material: naive CD4+ T cells from blood. The receptors shown here come from a man aged 18 to 30 with type 1 diabetes.

The genes are TRBV28 and TRBJ2-3; 7 bases match TRBD1. V lost 5 bases, J lost 5 bases, and 13 bases stayed unmatched. Germline V gene data show CDR1 as MDHEN and CDR2 as SYDVKM. The CDR3 is 16 amino acids. CDR3 sequence: CASSRSLTGVGDTQYF. CDR3 nucleotide sequence: TGTGCCAGCAGTCGATCGCTTACAGGGGTGGGAGATACGCAGTATTTT.

The J gene is TRBJ2-2, the V gene TRBV7-9; D unclear. V was pared by 4 bases and J by 1 base, with 10 bases between. This CDR3 has 15 amino acids. CDR1 SEHNR and CDR2 FQNEAQ come from the germline V gene (reference sequence). The CDR3 bases are TGTGCCAGCAGCTCCCTGGGTTGGAACACCGGGGAGCTGTTTTTT. Translation: CASSSLGWNTGELFF.

V is TRBV11-1 and J is TRBJ2-7; no reliable D call. V was shortened by 5 bases and J by 6 bases, with 14 bases between the two germline ends. The CDR3 totals 13 residues. The germline V gene has CDR1 SGHAT and CDR2 FQDESV (reference sequence). CDR3 amino acids: CASSTVRSAEQYF. The CDR3 DNA follows: TGTGCCAGCAGCACGGTCCGGTCCGCCGAGCAGTACTTC.

This clone was observed a few times. The CDR3 is CASTPWQGGNEQYF. The CDR3 DNA is TGTGCCAGCACGCCGTGGCAGGGCGGAAACGAGCAGTACTTC. The rearrangement joins TRBV18 to TRBJ2-7; perhaps TRBD1 as D (5 bases). With 8 bases removed from V and 5 bases from J, the gap between germline ends came to 19 bases. Germline CDR1 is KGHSH and CDR2 is LQKENI. This CDR3 is built from 14 residues.

This clone occurred a few times. This chain connects TRBV5-6 to TRBJ2-1; D unresolved. Germline-derived CDR1 and CDR2 are SGHDT and YYEEEE. The CDR3 has 14 residues. V lost 5 bases, J lost 1 base, and 10 bases lay in between. The CDR3 loop is CASSDTISYNEQFF. The CDR3 DNA is TGTGCCAGCAGTGATACGATTTCCTACAATGAGCAGTTCTTC.

This clone has more than one count but fewer than ten. The V and J genes are TRBV27 and TRBJ2-3; 14 bases are a match to TRBD2. The trim removed 5 bases at V and 6 bases at J, leaving 7 bases unmatched. The CDR3 spans 16 residues. CDR1 MNHEY and CDR2 SMNVEV come from the germline V gene (reference sequence). This CDR3 is CASSLGTSGGSDTQYF. The CDR3 bases are TGTGCCAGCAGTCTCGGGACTAGCGGGGGCAGTGATACGCAGTATTTT.

The chain combines TRBV11-3 with TRBJ2-5, with 7 positions matching TRBD2. J was trimmed by 3 bases and V by 5 bases; bases with no gene match: 9. The germline gives CDR1 SGHNT, CDR2 YENEEA. The CDR3 consists of 15 residues. As DNA, the CDR3 is TGTGCCAGCAGCCTTCGGGCGGGAGCGGAAGAGACCCAGTACTTC. This encodes CASSLRAGAEETQYF.

This chain joins TRBV30 and TRBJ1-1, with D unclear. This CDR3 has 13 amino acids. Deletions cut 1 base from V and 0 bases from J, with 6 bases between. CDR1 and CDR2 (germline): GTSNPN, SVGIG (reference sequence). The CDR3 sequence: CAWSAHLNTEAFF. For the CDR3, the DNA is TGTGCCTGGAGTGCTCACCTGAACACTGAAGCTTTCTTT.

This clone appeared a few times. This rearrangement joins TRBV29-1 to TRBJ1-5; unclear D gene. Germline CDR1 and CDR2: SQVTM and ANQGSEA. V lost 8 bases, J lost 2 bases, and 16 bases lay in between. CDR3 length equals 14 residues. The CDR3 here is CSPADLSRNQPQHF. CDR3 DNA: TGCAGCCCGGCGGACTTAAGCCGCAATCAGCCCCAGCATTTT.

This clone turned up a few times. Other DNA sequences of this sample code for an identical CDR3. The chain couples TRBV29-1 to TRBJ2-5; D is uncertain. CDR3 length equals 12 residues. CDR1 SQVTM and CDR2 ANQGSEA come from the germline V gene. Trimming removed 1 base from V and 4 bases from J, with 7 bases in between. In nucleotides, the CDR3 is TGCAGCGTTGAAGGGGCAGGAGAGACCCAGTACTTC. Its translation: CSVEGAGETQYF.

About this clone itself: This same CDR3 is encoded by further DNA sequences in the sample. The rearrangement uses TRBV30 and TRBJ1-3; no reliable D call. This CDR3 has 13 amino acids. Trimming took 0 bases from V and 1 from J, leaving 4 bases between them. CDR1 is GTSNPN, CDR2 SVGIG, per germline (reference sequence). The chain's CDR3 is CAWSVLSGNTIYF. The CDR3, as DNA: TGTGCCTGGAGTGTACTTTCTGGAAACACCATATATTTT.

The V gene is TRBV2, the J gene TRBJ1-6; D ambiguous. CDR1 and CDR2 (germline): SNHLY, FYNNEI. This CDR3 region has 12 residues. V was cut by 7 bases and J by 6 bases, with 7 bases left in between. The CDR3 loop reads CASISFNSPLHF. In nucleotides, the CDR3 is TGTGCCAGCATTAGTTTTAATTCACCCCTCCACTTT.

Only a few counts were recorded for this clone. The J gene is TRBJ2-3, the V gene TRBV11-3; 8 nucleotides align to TRBD1. V lost 5 bases and J lost 3; bases outside the gene matches: 7. The germline V gene has CDR1 SGHNT and CDR2 YENEEA. The CDR3 has 15 residues. This chain's CDR3 is CASSLRTGRTDTQYF. CDR3 DNA sequence: TGTGCCAGCAGCCTACGGACAGGGCGGACAGATACGCAGTATTTT.

The chain combines TRBV6-6 with TRBJ2-7, with D hard to call. The germline gives CDR1 MNHNY, CDR2 SVGAGI (reference sequence). V lost 7 bases and J 1 base, leaving 14 bases between the germline ends. The CDR3 spans 14 residues. The CDR3, as DNA: TGTGCCAGCACCCGGACGGATGAATCCTACGAGCAGTACTTC. It encodes CASTRTDESYEQYF.

The chain joins TRBV7-2 to TRBJ2-3; 8 bases align to TRBD2. J was trimmed by 4 bases and V by 5 bases; bases with no gene match: 8. Per germline, CDR1 SGHTA and CDR2 FQGNSA. The CDR3 is 15 residues long. The CDR3 loop is CASSTSGTRADTQYF. CDR3 nucleotides: TGTGCCAGCAGCACATCCGGGACTAGAGCAGATACGCAGTATTTT.

In its sample, this clone was seen a few times. The V call is TRBV30, the J call TRBJ1-1; no reliable D call. Looked up from germline, CDR1 is GTSNPN and CDR2 is SVGIG (reference sequence). This CDR3 comprises 10 residues. Trimming cost V 4 bases and J 11 bases, with 11 bases left between them. CDR3 nucleotide sequence: TGTGCCTGGATTCGGGTAGACGCTTTCTTT. It specifies CAWIRVDAFF.

Comments on this clone: The junction departs from the called germline gene at one end, perhaps through a read error. This chain uses TRBV4-3 with TRBJ1-5; possible D gene TRBD1, 6 bases. The CDR3 is 16 amino acids. The germline V gene has CDR1 LGHNA and CDR2 YSLEER. The CDR3 DNA sequence: TGCGCCAGCAGCAAAGAAACAGGGAATAGCAATCAGCCCCAGCATTTT. The encoded protein is CASSKETGNSNQPQHF.

The gene calls are TRBV7-2 and TRBJ2-1, with D unresolved. The germline CDR1 and CDR2 sequences are SGHTA and FQGNSA. V lost 1 base, J lost 2 bases, and 9 bases lay in between. The CDR3 is 15 amino acids. The CDR3 reads CASSLGSGTYNEQFF. The CDR3 DNA follows: TGTGCCAGCAGCTTAGGGTCGGGCACCTACAATGAGCAGTTCTTC. Full variable domain (remainder filled in from reference TRBV7-2 and TRBJ2-1): GAGVSQSPSNKVTEKGKDVELRCDPISGHTALYWYRQSLGQGLEFLIYFQGNSAPDKSGLPSDRFSAERTGGSVSTLTIQRTQQEDSAVYLCASSLGSGTYNEQFFGPGTRLTVL.

This clone appeared a few times. The chain couples TRBV30 to TRBJ1-2, with 7 bases lining up with TRBD1. Per the germline V gene, CDR1 is GTSNPN and CDR2 is SVGIG (reference sequence). Germline trimming cut 7 bases from V and 6 bases from J; bases unmatched to any gene: 8. The CDR3 extends over 12 amino acids. The CDR3 DNA reads as TGTGCCTCCGGGACAGTCCCTGATGGCTACACCTTC. It is translated as CASGTVPDGYTF.

This clone was counted only a few times. This chain links TRBV5-1 with TRBJ2-1, with a tentative D call TRBD1 (6 bases). V lost 4 bases and J lost 0, with 11 bases in between. Germline V gives CDR1 SGHRS, CDR2 YFSETQ. The CDR3 is 15 residues long. CDR3 amino acids: CASSPDSNSYNEQFF. In DNA form, the CDR3 reads TGCGCCAGCAGCCCGGACAGCAACTCCTACAATGAGCAGTTCTTC.

This clone has more than one count but fewer than ten. The chain has TRBV19 and TRBJ2-7; a possible D gene is TRBD1 (5 bases). The V and J ends lost 5 bases and 0 bases respectively, with 8 bases between them. CDR3 length: 13 amino acids. Germline assignment: CDR1 LNHDA and CDR2 SQIVND (reference sequence). CDR3 sequence: CASSGAYSYEQYF. The DNA for the CDR3 is TGTGCCAGTAGTGGGGCCTACTCCTACGAGCAGTACTTC.

There are a few counts of this clone. In nucleotides, the CDR3 is TGTGCCAGCAGCTTGTCTCAAATGGACCACGGGGAGCTGTTTTTT. Protein: CASSLSQMDHGELFF. The chain uses TRBV5-4 and TRBJ2-2, with D uncertain. Trimming pared 1 base from V and 7 bases from J, leaving 14 bases between. CDR1 SGHNT and CDR2 YYREEE come from the germline V gene (reference sequence). This CDR3 has 15 amino acids. The whole variable domain, remainder taken from reference TRBV5-4 and TRBJ2-2, is ETGVTQSPTHLIKTRGQQVTLRCSSQSGHNTVSWYQQALGQGPQFIFQYYREEENGRGNFPPRFSGLQFPNYSSELNVNALELDDSALYLCASSLSQMDHGELFFGEGSRLTVL.

The chain uses TRBV5-6 and TRBJ2-2; 10 bases are a match to TRBD2. Germline V gene lookup returns CDR1 SGHDT and CDR2 YYEEEE. Germline trimming cut 3 bases from V and 4 bases from J; bases unmatched to any gene: 6. This CDR3 is 16 amino acids long. CDR3 nucleotide sequence: TGTGCCAGCAGCTCCCGGACTAGCGGAGCCACCGGGGAGCTGTTTTTT. The encoded protein is CASSSRTSGATGELFF.

This chain links TRBV29-1 with TRBJ1-2; TRBD1 aligns across 8 bases. CDR1 SQVTM and CDR2 ANQGSEA come from the germline V gene. This CDR3 spans 14 amino acids. The ends lost 3 bases at V and 2 bases at J; junction bases unmatched: 5. The CDR3 DNA is TGCAGCGTTGACGAGGCAGGGGGCAACTATGGCTACACCTTC. Translation gives CSVDEAGGNYGYTF.

CDR3 loop: CASSYVAGSRTDTQYF. CDR3 coding DNA: TGTGCCAGCAGCTATGTAGCGGGGTCTCGCACAGATACGCAGTATTTT. V gene TRBV7-2 combines with J gene TRBJ2-3, with 8 bases fitting TRBD2. With 4 bases clipped from V and 1 base from J, the junction kept 7 bases outside the gene matches. The CDR3 has 16 amino acids. Germline values: CDR1 SGHTA, CDR2 FQGNSA.

This clone has more than one count but fewer than ten. The V and J genes are TRBV7-2 and TRBJ2-1; the D call may be TRBD1 or TRBD2 (6 bases each). Germline assignment: CDR1 SGHTA and CDR2 FQGNSA. The CDR3 has 13 amino acids. Trimming pared 5 bases from V and 6 bases from J, leaving 11 bases between. The chain's CDR3 is CASSPRGGNEQFF. The CDR3 DNA reads as TGTGCCAGCAGCCCCAGGGGAGGCAATGAGCAGTTCTTC.

This clone has more than one count but fewer than ten. The chain uses TRBV6-5 and TRBJ1-3, with D unresolved. Per germline, CDR1 MNHEY and CDR2 SVGAGI. CDR3 length: 14 residues. V was pared by 9 bases and J by 4 bases, with 16 bases between. The CDR3 loop is CASALGGPGNTIYF. CDR3 DNA sequence: TGTGCCAGTGCGTTAGGAGGGCCAGGAAACACCATATATTTT.

The CDR3 sequence: CAWMAEGVSEQYF. In DNA form, the CDR3 reads TGTGCCTGGATGGCGGAAGGGGTCAGCGAGCAGTACTTC. The chain carries TRBV30 and TRBJ2-7; possibly TRBD1 for D (5 bases). CDR1 and CDR2 (germline): GTSNPN, SVGIG (reference sequence). This CDR3 spans 13 amino acids. Trimming took off 4 bases at V and 6 bases at J, with 16 bases between the two ends.

This chain uses TRBV7-2 with TRBJ1-2; 7 bases fit TRBD1. Germline-derived CDR1 and CDR2 are SGHTA and FQGNSA. The CDR3 is 14 residues long. J lost 3 bases, V lost 3 bases, and 4 bases had no gene match. This CDR3 is CASSFQGGDYGYTF. The CDR3 DNA follows: TGTGCCAGCAGCTTCCAGGGGGGCGACTATGGCTACACCTTC.